A selection of T cell receptor beta chains follows, all from one sample in a study of T cells after yellow fever vaccination. TCRdb reprocessed the 5' RACE reads via MiXCR and lists one record per CDR3 protein. The sample has approximately 340,000 distinct CDR3 sequences; more than 8.5% are singletons. This specimen was PBMCs, taken on the day of the first yellow fever vaccination. These receptors were obtained from a man aged 18 to 29 who received the YFV17D yellow fever vaccine. Both conserved end residues are part of each CDR3. A D gene is named only where the DNA matches it firmly.

D gene: -; V gene: TRBV4-1; J gene: TRBJ1-5; CDR3 protein: CASSQPDSGPGPQHF
D gene: TRBD2; V gene: TRBV7-3; J gene: TRBJ2-1; CDR3 protein: CASSRGLAGTTYNEQFF
D gene: TRBD1; V gene: TRBV15; J gene: TRBJ1-2; CDR3 protein: CATGRDRSYGYTF
D gene: -; V gene: TRBV10-3; J gene: TRBJ1-6; CDR3 protein: CAIKRQINSPLHF
D gene: TRBD2; V gene: TRBV5-1; J gene: TRBJ2-5; CDR3 protein: CASSLAGTSGGQETQYF
D gene: TRBD1; V gene: TRBV6-2/TRBV6-3; J gene: TRBJ1-4; CDR3 protein: CASSYNRRTGPEKLFF
D gene: TRBD2; V gene: TRBV4-2; J gene: TRBJ2-3; CDR3 protein: CASSQEPLRGGVGDTQYF
D gene: -; V gene: TRBV9; J gene: TRBJ2-7; CDR3 protein: CASSVGPPHYEQYF
D gene: -; V gene: TRBV12-3/TRBV12-4; J gene: TRBJ2-3; CDR3 protein: CASSPRGASDTQYF
D gene: -; V gene: TRBV6-2/TRBV6-3; J gene: TRBJ2-2; CDR3 protein: CASSYRQGITGELFF
D gene: -; V gene: TRBV3-1; J gene: TRBJ2-5; CDR3 protein: CASLPGLHSETQYF
D gene: -; V gene: TRBV5-5; J gene: TRBJ2-3; CDR3 protein: CASGPGTPRDTQYF
D gene: -; V gene: TRBV29-1; J gene: TRBJ2-3; CDR3 protein: CSVDGSSEGPDTQYF
D gene: TRBD1; V gene: TRBV24-1; J gene: TRBJ2-3; CDR3 protein: CAIQGRVTDTQYF
D gene: -; V gene: TRBV5-1; J gene: TRBJ2-7; CDR3 protein: CASSIRTEAHEQYF
D gene: TRBD2; V gene: TRBV27; J gene: TRBJ2-3; CDR3 protein: CASSSLAGPDTQYF
D gene: -; V gene: TRBV18; J gene: TRBJ2-5; CDR3 protein: CASSTTGPPAETQYF
D gene: -; V gene: TRBV7-2; J gene: TRBJ1-2; CDR3 protein: CASSTLHGDGYTF
D gene: -; V gene: TRBV29-1; J gene: TRBJ1-1; CDR3 protein: CSVEQGGTEAFF
D gene: -; V gene: TRBV4-1; J gene: TRBJ1-6; CDR3 protein: CASSQDLYSPLHF
D gene: TRBD2; V gene: TRBV25-1; J gene: TRBJ2-1; CDR3 protein: CASSESTSGGDEQFF
D gene: -; V gene: TRBV9; J gene: TRBJ2-1; CDR3 protein: CASSVGGEAANEQFF
D gene: -; V gene: TRBV5-6; J gene: TRBJ1-5; CDR3 protein: CASSTGPGNQPQHF
D gene: -; V gene: TRBV4-1; J gene: TRBJ2-2; CDR3 protein: CASSQYGPYTGELFF
D gene: -; V gene: TRBV12-3/TRBV12-4; J gene: TRBJ2-7; CDR3 protein: CASRQLGEQYF
D gene: TRBD1; V gene: TRBV7-9; J gene: TRBJ1-6; CDR3 protein: CASSASQGVGSPLHF
D gene: -; V gene: TRBV5-5; J gene: TRBJ1-6; CDR3 protein: CASAAGPIRNSPLHF
D gene: -; V gene: TRBV5-4; J gene: TRBJ1-6; CDR3 protein: CASSFSGMGRAPLHF
D gene: TRBD1; V gene: TRBV5-1; J gene: TRBJ1-2; CDR3 protein: CASSLGTGEHYGYTF
D gene: TRBD1; V gene: TRBV25-1; J gene: TRBJ1-4; CDR3 protein: CASSEDRTGGREKLFF
D gene: -; V gene: TRBV4-1; J gene: TRBJ1-1; CDR3 protein: CASSQEKSLMNTEAFF
D gene: -; V gene: TRBV6-5; J gene: TRBJ1-4; CDR3 protein: CASTLRGGAYEKLFF
D gene: -; V gene: TRBV12-3/TRBV12-4; J gene: TRBJ1-3; CDR3 protein: CASSSTVSGNTIYF
D gene: TRBD1; V gene: TRBV6-5; J gene: TRBJ2-5; CDR3 protein: CASSYSDRTQTQYF
D gene: TRBD1; V gene: TRBV24-1; J gene: TRBJ2-2; CDR3 protein: CATHRGANTGELFF
D gene: -; V gene: TRBV20-1; J gene: TRBJ2-1; CDR3 protein: CSASSHEQFF
D gene: -; V gene: TRBV6-2/TRBV6-3; J gene: TRBJ2-3; CDR3 protein: CASSNRGAGTSTDTQYF
D gene: -; V gene: TRBV29-1; J gene: TRBJ2-7; CDR3 protein: CSVVLAPAYEQYF
D gene: -; V gene: TRBV6-1; J gene: TRBJ1-4; CDR3 protein: CASSGSWTTNEKLFF
D gene: -; V gene: TRBV12-3/TRBV12-4; J gene: TRBJ2-2; CDR3 protein: CACLGSGTGELFF
D gene: -; V gene: TRBV5-1; J gene: TRBJ2-3; CDR3 protein: CASSPSAGTTDTQYF
D gene: -; V gene: TRBV4-3; J gene: TRBJ2-7; CDR3 protein: CASSQDDRSYEQYF
D gene: -; V gene: TRBV7-9; J gene: TRBJ2-2; CDR3 protein: CASSTTGVGSTGELFF
D gene: TRBD2; V gene: TRBV7-9; J gene: TRBJ2-5; CDR3 protein: CASSFRDYLAGAQYF
D gene: TRBD1; V gene: TRBV18; J gene: TRBJ1-2; CDR3 protein: CASSPPTGPGYTF
D gene: TRBD1; V gene: TRBV9; J gene: TRBJ1-6; CDR3 protein: CASSPSGTAIYNSPLHF
D gene: -; V gene: TRBV7-3; J gene: TRBJ2-1; CDR3 protein: CASSLAGLVADEQFF